This entry lists 11 T cell receptor beta chains sequenced from one sample in a study of T-cell reconstitution after alpha-beta-depleted transplantation in children (dated by TCRdb to 2016 to 2017). Library method: PCR. Sequenced on an Illumina HiSeq 2500. TCR library preparation used molecular barcoding, with unique molecular identifiers applied to normalize quantification of the TCRbeta repertoire. TCRdb passed the public sequencing reads through fastp at Q25 and MiXCR, retaining productive beta sequences. Identical CDR3 protein sequences are pooled into one entry, listed with their most common genes and DNA. The table for this sample lists around 490,000 distinct CDR3 sequences; over 9.5% of them were counted only once. The ten largest clonotypes hold about 14% of the sample. This sample's treatment or condition label indicates: allogeneic hematopoietic cell transplantation with graft depleted of TCRalphabeta T cells and CD19 B cells.

The source was PBMCs, mostly from graft donor cells, collected 180 days after TCRalphabeta/CD19-depleted stem cell transplant. These receptors all come from a female patient aged 2-15 years who had a stem cell transplant for aplastic anemia, so the T cells may come from the graft donor.

The rearrangement joins TRBV10-3 to TRBJ2-6, with TRBD1 matching over 10 bases. The CDR3 loop spans 19 amino acids. Germline V gene sequence: CDR1 ENHRY, CDR2 SYGVKD. Losses at the gene ends were 6 bases for V and 0 bases for J; bases not matched to a gene: 11. DNA of the CDR3: TGTGCCATCAGGGAGGACAGGGGGACCGTCCTCTCTGGGGCCAACGTCCTGACTTTC. Its translation is CAIREDRGTVLSGANVLTF.

The chain recombines TRBV21-1 with TRBJ1-3. TRBV21-1 is labeled a pseudogene. The CDR3 sequence is 13 residues long. CDR3 nucleotide sequence: TGTGCCAGCAGCAAAGGTCATAGAAACACCATATATTTT. Protein product: CASSKGHRNTIYF.

This clonotype was counted between two and nine times. This chain uses TRBV7-8 with TRBJ1-4, with D perhaps TRBD1 (6 bases). The CDR3 totals 14 residues. Germline V gene lookup returns CDR1 SGHVS and CDR2 FQNEAQ. V dropped 2 bases and J dropped 4 bases, with 8 bases sitting between them. Here the CDR3 DNA reads TGTGCCAGCAGCTTAAAGGGGGGTAATGAAAAACTGTTTTTT. It specifies CASSLKGGNEKLFF.

This clonotype was observed at least ten times. The DNA of the CDR3 is TGCAGCGTTGCGTCCCGTCACCGCTCCTACGAGCAGTACTTC. Protein product: CSVASRHRSYEQYF. The chain recombines TRBV29-1 with TRBJ2-7; D gene ambiguous. The CDR3 consists of 14 residues. Germline loops: CDR1 SQVTM, CDR2 ANQGSEA. With 4 bases removed from V and 0 bases from J, the gap between germline ends came to 13 bases.

The chain links TRBV6-1 to TRBJ1-2; D gene uncertain. Trimming stripped 6 bases from V and 4 bases from J, with 9 bases between. The CDR3 length is 12 residues. Germline V lookup: CDR1 MNHNS, CDR2 SASEGT. CDR3 nucleotide sequence: TGTGCCAGCAGGGCTGGACTCTATGGCTACACCTTC. This gives the protein CASRAGLYGYTF.

This clonotype occurred many times. V is TRBV10-3 and J is TRBJ2-3, with 8 bases lining up with TRBD2. Germline V CDR1 and CDR2: ENHRY, SYGVKD. Trimming cost V 3 bases and J 4 bases; bases outside gene matches: 9. The CDR3 covers 16 residues. In DNA form, the CDR3 reads TGTGCCATCAGTGACGGGGGGGAGGGCCCGGCAGATACGCAGTATTTT. This codes for CAISDGGEGPADTQYF.

V usage is TRBV12-3 or TRBV12-4 and J usage is TRBJ2-7; D gene unclear. V was trimmed by 1 base and J by 6 bases, leaving 19 bases between them. The CDR3 consists of 16 residues. This CDR3 reads CASSLDPRVRVFEQYF. In DNA form, the CDR3 reads TGTGCCAGCAGTTTAGACCCAAGGGTTAGGGTATTCGAGCAGTACTTC.

The chain combines TRBV7-2 with TRBJ1-2; 8 nucleotides line up with TRBD1. Per the germline V gene, CDR1 is SGHTA and CDR2 is FQGNSA. J lost 8 bases, V lost 5 bases, and 7 bases had no gene match. CDR3 length: 13 amino acids. In nucleotides, the CDR3 is TGTGCCAGCAGCCTACCCAGGGGGCGCGGCTACACCTTC. Translation gives CASSLPRGRGYTF.

The chain couples TRBV20-1 to TRBJ2-5, with 8 bases fitting TRBD2. CDR3 length: 15 residues. Per the germline V gene, CDR1 is DFQATT and CDR2 is SNEGSKA (reference sequence). The junction had 9 bases not matched to a gene; V was cut back by 1 base and J by 5 bases. In DNA, the CDR3 is TGCAGTGCTAGAGGAGGTAGCGGGAACGGGGAGACCCAGTACTTC. Translated, it gives CSARGGSGNGETQYF.

The chain is built from TRBV6-5 and TRBJ2-4; D may be TRBD2 (6 bases). Between the trimmed V and J ends, which lost 0 bases and 2 bases, there was a span of 14 bases. In germline, CDR1 is MNHEY, CDR2 SVGAGI. The CDR3 totals 17 residues. The CDR3 nucleotides read TGTGCCAGCAGTTACTCGTGGCAGGCGGGGACCAAAAACATTCAGTACTTC. Translating gives CASSYSWQAGTKNIQYF.

This clonotype was counted between two and nine times. V is TRBV4-2 and J is TRBJ2-7; D is perhaps TRBD2 (7 bases). This CDR3 region has 15 residues. The V end lost 3 bases, the J end lost 2 bases, and 14 bases lay between the germline ends. Germline CDR1 LGHNA, CDR2 YNFKEQ. The DNA for the CDR3 is TGTGCCAGCAGCCAGGGGGGGGGCAGAACCTACGAGCAGTACTTC. It yields the protein CASSQGGGRTYEQYF.